The present T cell receptor (beta chain) was sequenced within a study of T cells in Graves' hyperthyroidism and ophthalmopathy (dated by TCRdb to between 2019 and 2020). Study-wide context: Peripheral blood was collected at initial diagnosis, before any treatment. To identify TCR V-J signatures that set the groups apart, the researchers used a discovery cohort of 100 patients, made up of 43 with Graves' ophthalmopathy and 57 with stable Graves' hyperthyroidism. Once sampling was done, hyperthyroidism patients were given methimazole at a starting dose of 30 mg daily, whereas ophthalmopathy patients were given high-dose intravenous methylprednisolone. The study also compared thyroid tissue and blood T-cell repertoires from about 6 Graves' hyperthyroidism patients. The 100 discovery patients were divided at random into training and test sets in a 7:3 ratio. Prospective prediction of ophthalmopathy was tested in an independent validation cohort of approximately 18 hyperthyroidism patients and some 17 patients who later progressed to ophthalmopathy. The paper reports TCR Vbeta CDR3 sequencing of approximately 130 peripheral blood samples: 43 ophthalmopathy, 75 to 80 hyperthyroidism and approximately 17 progressor patients. Study-wide findings and limitations: Blood samples also contained most of the expanded thyroid clonotypes (frequency above 0.001), which suggests that blood repertoires may reflect thyroid immune responses. A 13 V-J signature model separated ophthalmopathy from stable hyperthyroidism, with 87.88% sensitivity and 81% to 83% specificity in cross-validation and 80%/75% in testing. Sample size was not statistically predetermined, and blinding of investigators to group allocation was not performed. In validation, the model predicted progression to ophthalmopathy with approximately 70% sensitivity and roughly 75% specificity, a median of about six months before onset.

A patient counted as having stable Graves' hyperthyroidism if no progression to ophthalmopathy occurred over 18 months of follow-up. The hyperthyroidism patients were between 18 and 65 years old and newly diagnosed, with a disease duration of less than 2 months. Patients with uncontrolled infections, other autoimmune diseases, pregnancy or lactation were excluded. Diagnoses were based on clinical symptoms, serum thyroxine and TRAb, thyroid ultrasound and orbital computed tomography. Ficoll-Paque density gradient centrifugation was used to isolate PBMCs from about 10 ml of fresh peripheral blood. Total RNA was extracted with Trizol reagent, and quality was checked on an Agilent 2100 Bioanalyzer. In this sample, this clonotype turned up many times. Its antigen is currently not known. No base qualities exist here, and no much larger clone lies one base off it. The TCR beta CDR3 regions were amplified from the RNA transcripts. A first-round RT-PCR of the TCR CDR3 used the HTBI primer set with the Qiagen OneStep RT-PCR kit. A second multiplex PCR round built the libraries, followed by size selection and purification. Sequencing of the libraries was done on an Illumina HiSeq2000 using paired-end 100 bp reads. Turning to the authors' computational methods: SOAPnuke was used to process the raw data, removing reads that contained adapters or uncalled bases, had a mean Phred below 15, or lacked an exact match to the constant primer or identifier. COPE v1.2.5 was used to merge high-quality paired reads, and clonotypes were defined as unique nucleotide sequences. MiTCR v1.1 was used to align the clonotypes against IMGT TRBV, TRBD and TRBJ reference segments. Analysis was restricted to V-J combinations with a frequency above 0.0001, which covered roughly 99% of repertoires. The TCS score was defined as the ratio of F50 (clonal expansion) to E x V (chaos), calculated using BLOSUM62-based TCRdist between CDR3 peptides within each V-J. Welch's t-statistics and random forest reduced approximately 520 V-J features to 13, which were used in a naive Bayes classifier (R e1071). TCRdb ran its own pipeline on the public reads, namely fastp trimming at Q25 and MiXCR clone calling, and kept in-frame beta chains. Here each entry gathers all rows of one CDR3 protein and keeps the most common genes and DNA. TCRdb's processing, not the study's, gives the V and J calls here. The sample has some 350,000 distinct CDR3 sequences on record, 19% of them singletons. Around 3.4% of the sample lies in the top ten.

Reading from cysteine to phenylalanine, the CDR3 counts 17 amino acids. The retained sequence is limited to the CDR3, 51 bases, with the frame set at the first base. CDR1 and CDR2 (SGHVS, FQNEAQ) derive from the germline V gene. V was cut back by 3 bases and J by 3 bases, leaving a gap of 18 bases between them. The V gene is TRBV7-8 and the J gene is TRBJ1-3; no D gene call is confident. The TCR was taken from a woman between 18 and 29 years old with Graves' hyperthyroidism. The sample consisted of blood. The sequenced DNA: TGTGCCAGCAGCTTGATGTTCCGACGGCTGGATGGAAACACCATATATTTT. This yields the protein CASSLMFRRLDGNTIYF.